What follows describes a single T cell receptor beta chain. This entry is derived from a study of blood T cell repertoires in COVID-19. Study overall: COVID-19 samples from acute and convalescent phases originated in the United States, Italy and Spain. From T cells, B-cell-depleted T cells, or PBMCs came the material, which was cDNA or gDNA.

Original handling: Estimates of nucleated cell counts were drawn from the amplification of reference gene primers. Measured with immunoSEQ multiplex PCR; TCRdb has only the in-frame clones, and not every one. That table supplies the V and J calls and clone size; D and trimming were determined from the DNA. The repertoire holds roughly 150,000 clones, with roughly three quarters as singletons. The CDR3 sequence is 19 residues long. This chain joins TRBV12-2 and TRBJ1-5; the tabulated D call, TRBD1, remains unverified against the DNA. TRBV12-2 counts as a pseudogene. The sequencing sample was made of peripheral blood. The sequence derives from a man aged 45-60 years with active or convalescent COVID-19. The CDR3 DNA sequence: TGTGCAAGTCGCTTAGCCCCCTGGACACGACAATATAGCAATCAGCCCCAGCATTTT. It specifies CASRLAPWTRQYSNQPQHF.